These 19 T cell receptor beta chains originate from one sample sequenced in a study of lymphopenia after photon versus proton radiotherapy. Assay used: immunoSEQ multiplex PCR; TCRdb lists only in-frame clones, some missing. The table includes 55,000 to 70,000 clones, about 90% detected once. The sequencing here drew on peripheral blood, taken from a patient treated with proton-based radiotherapy. These receptors came from an elderly man with esophageal cancer.

The J gene is TRBJ2-7, the V gene TRBV6-5; TRBD1 matches at 9 bases. After removal of 1 base from V and 6 bases from J, the junction contained 4 bases not matched to a gene. The CDR3 contains 14 residues. Germline loops: CDR1 MNHEY, CDR2 SVGAGI. The CDR3 here is CASSYLGQGSEQYF. In nucleotides, the CDR3 is TGTGCCAGCAGTTACTTGGGACAGGGATCCGAGCAGTACTTC.

The rearrangement links TRBV25-1 to TRBJ1-3, with 7 bases fitting TRBD1. The V and J ends lost 8 bases and 8 bases, in that order; junction bases with no gene match: 9. In germline, CDR1 is MGHDK, CDR2 SYGVNS. The CDR3 totals 13 residues. This CDR3 is CASGESRGHTIYF. The CDR3 coding sequence is TGTGCCAGCGGCGAATCAAGGGGGCACACCATATATTTT.

This clone was seen only a few times. The chain carries TRBV27 and TRBJ1-2, with D possibly matching TRBD1 (5 bases). The germline V and J ends were trimmed by 5 bases and 7 bases, with 11 bases remaining between them. The CDR3 covers 12 residues. Germline lookup yields CDR1 MNHEY and CDR2 SMNVEV (reference sequence). This chain's CDR3 is CASSPQGRGYTF. CDR3 nucleotide sequence: TGTGCCAGCAGTCCTCAGGGACGTGGCTACACCTTC.

The chain carries TRBV30 and TRBJ1-4; no clear D. Germline lookup yields CDR1 GTSNPN and CDR2 SVGIG (reference sequence). The CDR3 consists of 16 residues. The V gene lost 1 base and the J gene lost 0 bases, with 12 bases spanning the gap. The CDR3 nucleotides are TGTGCCTGGAGTGAAAAGCAGAGCGCAACTAATGAAAAACTGTTTTTT. This sequence encodes CAWSEKQSATNEKLFF. The variable domain in full, completed from reference TRBV30 and TRBJ1-4, reads SQTIHQWPATLVQPVGSPLSLECTVEGTSNPNLYWYRQAAGRGLQLLFYSVGIGQISSEVPQNLSASRPQDRQFILSSKKLLLSDSGFYLCAWSEKQSATNEKLFFGSGTQLSVL.

V gene TRBV19 combines with J gene TRBJ1-5; D remains unclear. The CDR3 runs 15 residues. Germline assignment: CDR1 LNHDA and CDR2 SQIVND (reference sequence). The V end lost 7 bases, the J end lost 1 base, and 14 bases lay between the germline ends. CDR3 DNA sequence: TGTGCCAGTACTGACCGGGTACGGAGCAATCAGCCCCAGCATTTT. As protein: CASTDRVRSNQPQHF.

This clone has a single count. The rearrangement joins TRBV30 to TRBJ2-3; 12 bases are shared with TRBD1. Germline V gene data show CDR1 as GTSNPN and CDR2 as SVGIG (reference sequence). Trimming cost V 8 bases and J 2 bases; bases outside gene matches: 5. This CDR3 region has 14 residues. This CDR3 is CARDRGQYTDTQYF. The CDR3, as DNA: TGTGCCCGGGACAGGGGGCAGTACACAGATACGCAGTATTTT.

This clone was counted once. The V and J genes are TRBV2 and TRBJ2-3; unclear D gene. Germline V gene lookup returns CDR1 SNHLY and CDR2 FYNNEI. The CDR3 spans 13 residues. Deletions cut 11 bases from V and 1 base from J, with 13 bases between. The CDR3 bases are TGTGCCCCAGCAGGCCGGGGCACAGATACGCAGTATTTT. Translating gives CAPAGRGTDTQYF. The entire variable domain, with the rest obtained from reference TRBV2 and TRBJ2-3, is as follows: EPEVTQTPSHQVTQMGQEVILRCVPISNHLYFYWYRQILGQKVEFLVSFYNNEISEKSEIFDDQFSVERPDGSNFTLKIRSTKLEDSAMYFCAPAGRGTDTQYFGPGTRLTVL.

The chain is built from TRBV10-3 and TRBJ2-3; 12 bases agree with TRBD2. Germline V gives CDR1 ENHRY, CDR2 SYGVKD. J lost 5 bases, V lost 8 bases, and 2 bases had no gene match. The CDR3 runs to 13 residues. CDR3 nucleotides: TGTGCCATCCTAGCGGGAGGGGGAGATACGCAGTATTTT. It translates to CAILAGGGDTQYF.

This chain's CDR3 is CASSIGGSYNEKLFF. The CDR3, as DNA: TGTGCCAGTAGTATTGGAGGGTCTTACAATGAAAAACTGTTTTTT. This rearrangement joins TRBV19 to TRBJ1-4; D is unresolved. V shed 3 bases and J shed 5 bases, with 13 bases lying between them. There are 15 residues in the CDR3. In germline, CDR1 is LNHDA, CDR2 SQIVND (reference sequence).

CDR3 amino acids: CASSPVGSPWDGGELFF. The CDR3 bases are TGTGCCAGCTCACCGGTTGGTAGCCCTTGGGACGGCGGGGAGCTGTTTTTT. V usage is TRBV18 and J usage is TRBJ2-2, with D perhaps TRBD1 or TRBD2 (5 bases each). Germline V lookup: CDR1 KGHSH, CDR2 LQKENI. The CDR3 contains 17 residues. The V and J ends lost 3 bases and 7 bases respectively, with 21 bases between them.

The chain recombines TRBV5-1 with TRBJ2-5, with a possible D match to TRBD1 (5 bases). Germline V gives CDR1 SGHRS, CDR2 YFSETQ. The CDR3 loop spans 14 amino acids. The V end was cut by 0 bases, the J end by 1 base, with 7 bases between. CDR3 sequence: CASSLGQSQETQYF. CDR3 DNA sequence: TGCGCCAGCAGCTTGGGACAGAGCCAAGAGACCCAGTACTTC.

J is TRBJ1-5 and V is TRBV5-6, with 8 bases aligning to TRBD1. Germline loops: CDR1 SGHDT, CDR2 YYEEEE. V lost 3 bases to trimming and J lost 2 bases; unmatched junction nucleotides: 7. The CDR3 contains 16 residues. CDR3 sequence (DNA): TGTGCCAGCAGCTGGGGACCGGGACAGGGCAATCAGCCCCAGCATTTT. It is translated as CASSWGPGQGNQPQHF. The whole variable domain, remainder taken from reference TRBV5-6 and TRBJ1-5, is DAGVTQSPTHLIKTRGQQVTLRCSPKSGHDTVSWYQQALGQGPQFIFQYYEEEERQRGNFPDRFSGHQFPNYSSELNVNALLLGDSALYLCASSWGPGQGNQPQHFGDGTRLSIL.

The CDR3 protein is CASSLRRGADHVDTQYF. CDR3 DNA: TGTGCCAGCAGCTTACGAAGGGGGGCCGATCATGTAGATACGCAGTATTTT. This chain links TRBV5-4 with TRBJ2-3; perhaps D is TRBD1 or TRBD2 (6 bases each). From germline, CDR1 is SGHNT and CDR2 YYREEE (reference sequence). The CDR3 is 17 residues long. V was pared by 2 bases and J by 5 bases, with 21 bases between.

The chain carries TRBV7-2 and TRBJ2-2, with TRBD2 matching over 9 bases. CDR3 size: 18 residues. V shed 2 bases, J shed 6 bases, and the junction held 13 bases outside the gene matches. Per germline, CDR1 SGHTA and CDR2 FQGNSA. The CDR3 DNA sequence: TGTGCCAGCAGCTTAAGGGCGTTGGCGGGGGGGCCTCCCGGGGAGCTGTTTTTT. This translates into CASSLRALAGGPPGELFF.

The chain joins TRBV4-3 to TRBJ1-1; a possible D gene is TRBD1 (5 bases). Looked up from germline, CDR1 is LGHNA and CDR2 is YSLEER. The CDR3 runs to 15 residues. V was cut by 0 bases and J by 4 bases, with 12 bases left in between. As DNA, the CDR3 is TGCGCCAGCAGCCAAGAAGCGGGGGTTGTCACTGAAGCTTTCTTT. It specifies CASSQEAGVVTEAFF.

The chain uses TRBV27 and TRBJ1-1; tentative D call: TRBD1 (5 bases). There are 13 residues in the CDR3. Per germline, CDR1 MNHEY and CDR2 SMNVEV (reference sequence). V dropped 3 bases and J dropped 8 bases, with 13 bases sitting between them. The CDR3 DNA reads TGTGCCAGCAGTTTGAGGAGGGGTTTCGAAGCTTTCTTT. It yields the protein CASSLRRGFEAFF.

This chain's CDR3 is CASRAGLQNTEAFF. CDR3 in DNA: TGTGCCAGCAGGGCGGGACTTCAGAACACTGAAGCTTTCTTT. The J gene is TRBJ1-1, the V gene TRBV7-9; D is possibly TRBD1 (5 bases). Per the germline V gene, CDR1 is SEHNR and CDR2 is FQNEAQ (reference sequence). This CDR3 spans 14 amino acids. The V gene lost 6 bases and the J gene lost 1 base, with 12 bases spanning the gap.

The chain has TRBV7-6 and TRBJ2-7; D remains unclear. V lost 5 bases, J lost 4 bases, and 12 bases lay in between. The CDR3 contains 13 residues. Per the germline V gene, CDR1 is SGHVS and CDR2 is FNYEAQ. CDR3 amino acids: CASSQTQAYEQYF. Written as DNA, the CDR3 is TGTGCCAGCAGCCAAACCCAAGCATACGAGCAGTACTTC.

V usage is TRBV4-2 and J usage is TRBJ1-3; D not resolved. This CDR3 is 16 amino acids long. V gave up 0 bases and J gave up 0 bases, with 9 bases separating them. Germline loops: CDR1 LGHNA, CDR2 YNFKEQ. CDR3 residues: CASSQEWSNSGNTIYF. CDR3 DNA: TGTGCCAGCAGCCAAGAGTGGAGCAACTCTGGAAACACCATATATTTT.